These T cell receptor beta chains were read from a single sample in a study of blood T cell repertoires in COVID-19. The table came from immunoSEQ multiplex PCR; TCRdb's copy has only in-frame clones and leaves some out. The profile shows roughly 220,000 clones, about 80% of them singletons. The sequenced material came from peripheral blood. These receptors were collected from a woman aged 25 to 45 who had recovered from COVID-19. The CDR3 runs from the conserved cysteine through the conserved F or W. The D gene is left open where the match is weak. A row's size may be missing; if present it is once, few, many or a size class.

TRBV6-2/TRBV6-3	.	.	TRBJ2-7	TGTGCCAGCAGTTATTCCGGGGATCCCTACGAGCAGTACTTC	CASSYSGDPYEQYF
TRBV10-1	.	.	TRBJ1-1	TGCGCCAGCAGTGAGTCGGGCAGACGGAACACTGAAGCTTTCTTT	CASSESGRRNTEAFF
TRBV5-6	.	.	TRBJ1-2	TGTGCCAGCAGTTTGGGGGCAGACGGCTACACCTTC	CASSLGADGYTF
TRBV30	TRBD2	.	TRBJ2-1	TGTGCCTGGAGTTCGCCGGCGGGAGGCGTTAGAGGTGAGCAGTTCTTC	CAWSSPAGGVRGEQFF
TRBV4-2	TRBD2	.	TRBJ2-3	TGTGCCAGCAGCCAAGTTGAAGGACTAGCCACAGATACGCAGTATTTT	CASSQVEGLATDTQYF
TRBV19	.	.	TRBJ1-2	TGTGCCAGTATAGGACAGCTAAGTTCGGGCTACACCTTC	CASIGQLSSGYTF
TRBV30	.	.	TRBJ2-3	TGTGCCTGGAGAGAGGGCCCGAGCACAGATACGCAGTATTTT	CAWREGPSTDTQYF
TRBV6-5	.	once	TRBJ1-2	TGTGCCAGCAGTTACGCTACTTCCTATGGCTACACCTTC	CASSYATSYGYTF
TRBV6-4	TRBD2	.	TRBJ2-3	TGTGCCACCACGTGGGCGGGAGACGGCACAGATACGCAGTATTTT	CATTWAGDGTDTQYF
TRBV10-3	TRBD1	.	TRBJ2-5	TGTGCCATCAGTGCGGAGCAGGGGGCCCAAGAGACCCAGTACTTC	CAISAEQGAQETQYF
TRBV28	.	few	TRBJ1-3	TGTGCCAGCAGTTTAACAGGGATGACTGGAAACACCATATATTTT	CASSLTGMTGNTIYF
TRBV7-9	.	few	TRBJ1-1	TGTGCCAGCAGCTTAGATCAGGGGACTGAAGCTTTCTTT	CASSLDQGTEAFF
TRBV5-1	.	.	TRBJ2-1	TGCGCCAGCAGCTTGGGACACGAGACCAATGAGCAGTTCTTC	CASSLGHETNEQFF
TRBV6-6	TRBD1	.	TRBJ2-4	TGTGCCAGCAGTCGACAGGGGGAGGTAGCCAAAAACATTCAGTACTTC	CASSRQGEVAKNIQYF
TRBV2	TRBD2	.	TRBJ2-2	TGTGCCAGCAGTGTCCTAGCGGGAGTCTCCGGGGAGCTGTTTTTT	CASSVLAGVSGELFF
TRBV6-2/TRBV6-3	TRBD1	once	TRBJ1-5	TGTGCCAGCAGTTACTTGGCAGGGGGTAGCAATCAGCCCCAGCATTTT	CASSYLAGGSNQPQHF
TRBV27	.	.	TRBJ2-5	TGTGCCAGCTGGGACTACCAAGAGACCCAGTACTTC	CASWDYQETQYF
TRBV5-6	.	.	TRBJ2-3	TGTGCCAGCAGTCCTGGTGGGCCAGATACGCAGTATTTT	CASSPGGPDTQYF
TRBV28	.	few	TRBJ1-2	TGTGCCAGCAACTATTATAACTATGGCTACACCTTC	CASNYYNYGYTF
TRBV7-9	TRBD1	.	TRBJ1-6	TGTGCCAGCAGCTACGACAGGGGACCCCTCCACTTT	CASSYDRGPLHF
TRBV2	TRBD1	few	TRBJ1-4	TGTGCCAGCAGTGGACAGGGTGAAAAACTGTTTTTT	CASSGQGEKLFF
TRBV28	.	.	TRBJ1-5	TGTGCCAGCAGTTTGAAATTGGAGCCCTTTTTCCCTCAGCCCCAGCATTTT	CASSLKLEPFFPQPQHF
TRBV20-1	TRBD2	few	TRBJ2-7	TGCAGTGCTAGTCCCGGGACTAGCGGGAGTCACGAGCAGTACTTC	CSASPGTSGSHEQYF
TRBV10-1	.	.	TRBJ2-3	TGCGCCAGCAGTGAGTCGGCTAGGGGAGATACGCAGTATTTT	CASSESARGDTQYF
TRBV28	.	once	TRBJ1-6	TGTGCCAGCAGAAAAGGGGATACCTATAATTCACCCCTCCACTTT	CASRKGDTYNSPLHF
TRBV20-1	.	.	TRBJ1-5	TGCAGTGCTAGTGGGGGAGACAATCAGCCCCAGCATTTT	CSASGGDNQPQHF
TRBV11-2	.	.	TRBJ2-5	TGTGCCAGCAGCCTTATCGACAGCGAAGAGACCCAGTACTTC	CASSLIDSEETQYF
TRBV29-1	.	.	TRBJ1-6	TGCAGCGTTCGAGAGGCAGGGGAGAATTCACCCCTCCACTTT	CSVREAGENSPLHF
TRBV4-1	.	.	TRBJ2-3	TGCGCCAGCAGCCAAGATGGACAGCCGTATTTT	CASSQDGQPYF
TRBV5-4	TRBD2	.	TRBJ2-7	TGTGCCAGCAGCTTCTCTAGCGGGGGGTCCTACGAGCAGTACTTC	CASSFSSGGSYEQYF
TRBV10-3	.	few	TRBJ2-2	TGTGCCATCAGTGTCCAGGGGAACACCGGGGAGCTGTTTTTT	CAISVQGNTGELFF
TRBV5-4	.	once	TRBJ2-1	TGTGCCAGCAGCTCAGTCTCCGTCTACAATGAGCAGTTCTTC	CASSSVSVYNEQFF